These T cell receptor beta chains were read from a single sample in a study of beta chain features in type 1 diabetes. TCRdb's copy holds only in-frame clones and misses some; the assay was immunoSEQ multiplex PCR. The repertoire holds approximately 44,000 clones, with around 50% as singletons. Material for sequencing was Tregs from blood. The receptors shown here come from a woman aged 18-29 years in good health. The CDR3 runs from the conserved cysteine through the conserved F or W. D genes are given only for firm matches. Clone size is not always given. Where it is, it says once, few, many or a class for expanded clones.

size: few
D: .
J: TRBJ1-1
V: TRBV6-1
DNA: TGTGCCAGCAGTGAAACAGGGTACAACACTGAAGCTTTCTTT
CDR3: CASSETGYNTEAFF

size: few
D: TRBD1
J: TRBJ1-5
V: TRBV5-1
DNA: TGCGCCAGCAGCTACACAGGGGGTTTCAATCAGCCCCAGCATTTT
CDR3: CASSYTGGFNQPQHF

size: .
D: TRBD2
J: TRBJ2-2
V: TRBV18
DNA: TGTGCCAGCTCGGCGGGACTAGCGGGGGACACCGGGGAGCTGTTTTTT
CDR3: CASSAGLAGDTGELFF

size: .
D: .
J: TRBJ1-1
V: TRBV19
DNA: TGTGCCAGTGCTCACAACCTGAACACTGAAGCTTTCTTT
CDR3: CASAHNLNTEAFF

size: .
D: TRBD1
J: TRBJ2-7
V: TRBV18
DNA: TGTGCCAGCTCACCTCCTACCGGGACAGGGACCTACGAGCAGTACTTC
CDR3: CASSPPTGTGTYEQYF

size: .
D: TRBD1
J: TRBJ1-1
V: TRBV14
DNA: TGTGCCAGCCAGTTTCGGACAGGGAGGGACACTGAAGCTTTCTTT
CDR3: CASQFRTGRDTEAFF

size: few
D: TRBD1
J: TRBJ1-4
V: TRBV19
DNA: TGTGCCAGTAGTACCACGGGACAGAAAAATGAAAAACTGTTTTTT
CDR3: CASSTTGQKNEKLFF

size: .
D: .
J: TRBJ2-4
V: TRBV28
DNA: TGTGCCAGCTATGAGACGGGAGTGGGAGCCAAAAACATTCAGTACTTC
CDR3: CASYETGVGAKNIQYF

size: few
D: .
J: TRBJ2-7
V: TRBV7-2
DNA: TGTGCCAGCAGCCCACAATCCAGGGTCAACGAGCAGTACTTC
CDR3: CASSPQSRVNEQYF

size: .
D: TRBD1
J: TRBJ1-4
V: TRBV7-8
DNA: TGTGCCAGCAGCTTAGCACAGGGGAGTAATGAAAAACTGTTTTTT
CDR3: CASSLAQGSNEKLFF

size: .
D: .
J: TRBJ1-6
V: TRBV30
DNA: TGTGCCTGGAGTGTATTAACGGGAAGGTTGGGTTCACCCCTCCACTTT
CDR3: CAWSVLTGRLGSPLHF

size: .
D: TRBD2
J: TRBJ2-1
V: TRBV30
DNA: TGTGCCTGGAGTGTAGGGCTAGCGGGAGTCGATGAGCAGTTCTTC
CDR3: CAWSVGLAGVDEQFF

size: .
D: TRBD1
J: TRBJ2-2
V: TRBV30
DNA: TGTGCCTGGAGGCGACAGGGGGCGGTTACGAACACCGGGGAGCTGTTTTTT
CDR3: CAWRRQGAVTNTGELFF

size: few
D: TRBD1
J: TRBJ1-5
V: TRBV5-4
DNA: TGTGCCAGCAGCCTACAGGGGGATCAGCCCCAGCATTTT
CDR3: CASSLQGDQPQHF

size: few
D: .
J: TRBJ2-5
V: TRBV7-9
DNA: TGTGCCAGCAGCTTAGTTCCGGGAAAAGAGACCCAGTACTTC
CDR3: CASSLVPGKETQYF

size: few
D: .
J: TRBJ2-7
V: TRBV7-9
DNA: TGTGCCAGCAGCCCTAAACAGGGTTACGAGCAGTACTTC
CDR3: CASSPKQGYEQYF

size: .
D: .
J: TRBJ2-5
V: TRBV7-2
DNA: TGTGCCAGCAGCTTAGGGGGCAGAGAAGAGACCCAGTACTTC
CDR3: CASSLGGREETQYF

size: .
D: .
J: TRBJ2-5
V: TRBV29-1
DNA: TGCAGCGTAGGGCGGGGGCAAGTGGGAGAGACCCAGTACTTC
CDR3: CSVGRGQVGETQYF

size: .
D: TRBD2
J: TRBJ2-1
V: TRBV5-1
DNA: TGCGCCAGCAGCTTCGGCGGGAGCTCCTACAATGAGCAGTTCTTC
CDR3: CASSFGGSSYNEQFF

size: .
D: .
J: TRBJ1-5
V: TRBV7-2
DNA: TGTGCCAGCAGCTTTATTGGCGGGTCACAGCCCCAGCATTTT
CDR3: CASSFIGGSQPQHF

size: few
D: TRBD2
J: TRBJ2-1
V: TRBV5-1
DNA: TGCGCCAGCAGCTCTAGCGGGAGGATGGGTAATGAGCAGTTCTTC
CDR3: CASSSSGRMGNEQFF

size: .
D: .
J: TRBJ1-1
V: TRBV27
DNA: TGTGCCAGCAGTTTGACCAGGGAGGTGGAAGCTTTCTTT
CDR3: CASSLTREVEAFF

size: few
D: .
J: TRBJ1-4
V: TRBV6-6
DNA: TGTGCCAGCAGACTGCAACAGGGCAGGGGAGAAAAACTGTTTTTT
CDR3: CASRLQQGRGEKLFF

size: .
D: TRBD2
J: TRBJ2-7
V: TRBV6-5
DNA: TGTGCCAGCAGTTATCGTCGGGGGGGCCCCTACGAGCAGTACTTC
CDR3: CASSYRRGGPYEQYF

size: .
D: TRBD2
J: TRBJ2-3
V: TRBV10-2
DNA: TGCGCCAGCAGAGAAAGAGCGGGAGGTGCGGCAGATACGCAGTATTTT
CDR3: CASRERAGGAADTQYF